Listed below are T cell receptor beta chains from one sample, sequenced in a study of OX40 agonist ivuxolimab in advanced cancers. Libraries were prepared by immunoSEQ multiplex PCR; TCRdb keeps only in-frame clonotypes and omits some of them. The repertoire holds just under 85,000 clones, with over 65% as singletons. This specimen consisted of CD4+ or CD8+ T cells sorted from blood, obtained in a trial of the OX40 agonist ivuxolimab. All receptors derive from an adult with an advanced solid tumor such as melanoma, head and neck, liver or kidney cancer. CDR3s include the opening cysteine and the closing phenylalanine or tryptophan. The order of the fields is clone size, CDR3 length, V gene, D gene, J gene, CDR3 DNA, CDR3 protein. D genes are given only for firm matches. Some rows have no size entry. The others give once, few or many, or a class for an expanded clone.

>.|14|TRBV5-5|.|TRBJ1-5
TGTGCCAGCAGCTTTGTGGATAGCAATCAGCCCCAGCATTTT
CASSFVDSNQPQHF
>once|13|TRBV5-4|.|TRBJ2-5
TGTGCCAGCAGCCGACAGGACCAAGAGACCCAGTACTTC
CASSRQDQETQYF
>.|13|TRBV6-1|TRBD1|TRBJ1-4
TGTGCCAGCAGCCGGGACAGGGTTGAAAAACTGTTTTTT
CASSRDRVEKLFF
>.|14|TRBV7-9|.|TRBJ1-2
TGTGCCAGCAGCTTAGCCGAGGGGAGGAGTGGCTACACCTTC
CASSLAEGRSGYTF
>.|13|TRBV5-4|.|TRBJ1-2
TGTGCCAGCAGCCAGGGACAAGACTATGGCTACACCTTC
CASSQGQDYGYTF
>.|13|TRBV14|.|TRBJ1-3
TGTGCCAGCAGCCAATCCGGGGGAAACACCATATATTTT
CASSQSGGNTIYF
>.|14|TRBV6-5|TRBD1|TRBJ2-5
TGTGCCAGCAGCAGCCCGGGACAGGCGGAGACCCAGTACTTC
CASSSPGQAETQYF
>once|15|TRBV9|.|TRBJ2-7
TGTGCCAGCAGCATCCGGGACGGTTACTCCTACGAGCAGTACTTC
CASSIRDGYSYEQYF
>.|18|TRBV5-1|.|TRBJ2-3
TGCGCCAGCAGCCCTCGTGAGGGGACTCTTAGTATCACAGATACGCAGTATTTT
CASSPREGTLSITDTQYF
>.|13|TRBV7-3|.|TRBJ2-3
TGTGCCAGCAGTTCTTTCCACACAGATACGCAGTATTTT
CASSSFHTDTQYF
>.|17|TRBV6-4|TRBD1|TRBJ1-6
TGTGCCATGTTCACGAACCCCTTAAGGGGGCGGAATTCACCCCTCCACTTT
CAMFTNPLRGRNSPLHF
>.|15|TRBV4-3|.|TRBJ2-7
TGCGCCAGCAGCCAAGAGCCGCGGAACACCTACGAGCAGTACTTC
CASSQEPRNTYEQYF
>.|15|TRBV5-6|.|TRBJ1-4
TGTGCCAGCAGCTTACAGGGTGCAACTAATGAAAAACTGTTTTTT
CASSLQGATNEKLFF
>.|18|TRBV9|TRBD2|TRBJ2-2
TGTGCCAGCAGCGTAGAACTAGCGGGGGCCCCGGACACCGGGGAGCTGTTTTTT
CASSVELAGAPDTGELFF
>.|16|TRBV11-2|TRBD1|TRBJ1-5
TGTGCCAGCAGCTTGAATGGCAGGGGGCTGGGTCAGCCCCAGCATTTT
CASSLNGRGLGQPQHF
>.|15|TRBV5-1|.|TRBJ1-3
TGCGCCAGCAGCTTGGGTGCAGGGTCTGGAAACACCATATATTTT
CASSLGAGSGNTIYF
>.|15|TRBV6-5|.|TRBJ2-3
TGTGCCAGCAGACCTTCAGGACGGACCACAGATACGCAGTATTTT
CASRPSGRTTDTQYF
>.|13|TRBV7-2|.|TRBJ2-1
TGTGCCAGCAGCTCGGGACTCTACAATGAGCAGTTCTTC
CASSSGLYNEQFF
>.|16|TRBV15|.|TRBJ1-1
TGTGCCACCAGCAGAGAGAGGACGGGGATGAACACTGAAGCTTTCTTT
CATSRERTGMNTEAFF
>.|17|TRBV28|TRBD1|TRBJ1-2
TGTGCCAGCAGTTCCGACAGGGGGTCAACTGATAACTATGGCTACACCTTC
CASSSDRGSTDNYGYTF
>.|15|TRBV6-5|TRBD1|TRBJ2-2
TGTGCCACTGCGCGGGGACAGGGTCCCACCGGGGAGCTGTTTTTT
CATARGQGPTGELFF
>.|16|TRBV10-3|TRBD2|TRBJ2-3
TGTGCCATCAGTGAGAGGAGGGGAGGGGGCACAGATACGCAGTATTTT
CAISERRGGGTDTQYF
>.|14|TRBV5-1|TRBD1|TRBJ2-1
TGCGCCAGCAGCGTATCCGGGACAGCAAATGAGCAGTTCTTC
CASSVSGTANEQFF
>.|14|TRBV10-3|TRBD1|TRBJ2-3
TGTGCCATCAACGGACAGGCTAGCACAGATACGCAGTATTTT
CAINGQASTDTQYF
>.|11|TRBV30|.|TRBJ2-7
TGTGCCTGGGCGACAGCCTACGAGCAGTACTTC
CAWATAYEQYF
>.|13|TRBV14|.|TRBJ1-1
TGTGCCAGCAGCCAAGGTCTCCCGGAGGGAGCTTTCTTT
CASSQGLPEGAFF
>.|15|TRBV19|.|TRBJ1-2
TGTGCCAGTAGTATATCGGCAGGGGAGAACTATGGCTACACCTTC
CASSISAGENYGYTF
>.|14|TRBV6-1|.|TRBJ2-7
TGTGCCAGCCATAGCGCTTCACGGGGAAACGAGCAGTACTTC
CASHSASRGNEQYF
>.|17|TRBV6-4|TRBD1|TRBJ1-4
TGTGCCAGCAGGACAGGGACCGATAATAGAGCTAATGAAAAACTGTTTTTT
CASRTGTDNRANEKLFF
>.|15|TRBV7-2|TRBD2|TRBJ2-2
TGTGCCAGCAGAAAAACTAGCGGGGGGGCCGGGGAGCTGTTTTTT
CASRKTSGGAGELFF
>.|16|TRBV7-8|.|TRBJ1-6
TGTGCCAGCAGCTTAGTCCTGAGCTCCTATAATTCACCCCTCCACTTT
CASSLVLSSYNSPLHF
>.|15|TRBV7-2|TRBD2|TRBJ2-5
TGTGCCAGCAGCTTGTCTAGCGGGGGGGCTGAGACCCAGTACTTC
CASSLSSGGAETQYF